This T cell receptor (beta chain) was recovered during a study of T cells in Graves' hyperthyroidism and ophthalmopathy. Notes on the study in general: Ophthalmopathy got predicted by the model a median around 6.8 months before its onset. Researchers found most expanded thyroid clonotypes above 0.001 in blood as well.

In this sample, this clonotype turned up a few times. Its antigen is still unknown. Regions amplified from RNA transcripts were the TCR beta CDR3 regions. Initially, a first-round RT-PCR of the TCR CDR3 employed the HTBI primer set. MiXCR, run by TCRdb on the multiplex PCR reads, gives a single entry per CDR3 protein. This table holds hundreds of thousands of distinct CDR3 sequences, roughly 17% found once. Patients aged 18 to 65 with hyperthyroidism were newly diagnosed, with duration under 2 months. The PBMCs had their origin in 7.5 to 10 ml of fresh peripheral blood. Unmatched junction bases numbered 2, after V lost 4 bases and J lost 2 bases. The CDR3 has 14 amino acids. Germline V lookup: CDR1 PRHDT, CDR2 FYEKMQ (reference sequence).

The TCR comes from a woman aged 30 to 39 with Graves' hyperthyroidism. Sequencing was done on a sample of blood. V and J are TRBV13 and TRBJ1-3; 7 bases line up with TRBD1. The CDR3 reads CASSSGGTGNTIYF. The CDR3 region has the DNA TGTGCCAGCAGCTCAGGGGGTACTGGAAACACCATATATTTT.